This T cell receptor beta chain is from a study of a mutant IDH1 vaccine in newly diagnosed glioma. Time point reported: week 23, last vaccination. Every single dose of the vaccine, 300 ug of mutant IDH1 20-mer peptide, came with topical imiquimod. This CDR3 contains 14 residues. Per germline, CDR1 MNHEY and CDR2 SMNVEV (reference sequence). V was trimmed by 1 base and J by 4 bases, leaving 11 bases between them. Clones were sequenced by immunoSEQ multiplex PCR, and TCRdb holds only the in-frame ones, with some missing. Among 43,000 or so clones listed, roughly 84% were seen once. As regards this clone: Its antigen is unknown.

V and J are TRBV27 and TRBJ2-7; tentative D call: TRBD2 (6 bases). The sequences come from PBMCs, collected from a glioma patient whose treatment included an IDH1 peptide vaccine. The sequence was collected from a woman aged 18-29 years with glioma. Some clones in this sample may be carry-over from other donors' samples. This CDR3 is CASSLLAEPYEQYF. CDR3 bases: TGTGCCAGCAGTTTATTAGCGGAACCGTACGAGCAGTACTTC.